This is a list of T cell receptor beta chains from one sample in a study of cytomegalovirus exposure and HLA in healthy donors. Sequencing was performed with immunoSEQ multiplex PCR; in TCRdb, only in-frame clones are kept and a portion is missing. This sample's clone table lists under 200,000 clones. Sequencing was performed on PBMCs. Receptors were obtained from a man aged 25 to 40 in good health and CMV-seronegative. Both conserved end residues are part of each CDR3. A D gene is named only where the DNA matches it firmly.

CDR3 DNA,CDR3 protein,V gene,J gene,D gene
TGTGCCACCCGGAATTTGTGGGGGGAATTCGCTGAAGCTTTCTTT,CATRNLWGEFAEAFF,TRBV27,TRBJ1-1,-
TGCGCCAGCAGGCCTACCGGGACAGAGATATTAACTGGAAACACCATATATTTT,CASRPTGTEILTGNTIYF,TRBV5-1,TRBJ1-3,TRBD1
TGTGCCAGTATGAATTCCTACGAGCAGTACTTC,CASMNSYEQYF,TRBV2,TRBJ2-7,-
TGTGCCAGCAGCACTTCAGGGGGCAATCAGCCCCAGCATTTT,CASSTSGGNQPQHF,TRBV9,TRBJ1-5,-
TGCGCCAGCAGCGCGATACAGGCTAGCGGTTACAATGAGCAGTTCTTC,CASSAIQASGYNEQFF,TRBV5-1,TRBJ2-1,TRBD2
TGCGCCAGCAGCTTGGGTCGGGACGGGAGCGGAATCGGAGGCTCCTACGAGCAGTACTTC,CASSLGRDGSGIGGSYEQYF,TRBV5-1,TRBJ2-7,-
TGTGCTAGTGGTTTGCCGACAGGGAACACTGAAGCTTTCTTT,CASGLPTGNTEAFF,TRBV12-5,TRBJ1-1,-
TGTGCCAGCAGCTCCGGACAGGGCGAGTGGAATGAGCAGTTCTTC,CASSSGQGEWNEQFF,TRBV11-2,TRBJ2-1,TRBD1
TGTGCCAGCAGTTCCCTCGGTGAAGCTTTCTTT,CASSSLGEAFF,TRBV27,TRBJ1-1,-
TGTGCCACCTCGACAGGGGAGGGTATCGCTGAAGCTTTCTTT,CATSTGEGIAEAFF,TRBV19,TRBJ1-1,TRBD1
TGTGCCAGCAAGGCAGGGAATTCCGAGCAGTACTTC,CASKAGNSEQYF,TRBV2,TRBJ2-7,-
TGTGCCAGCAGTCTCCCGACAGGACCCTCTGGAAACACCATATATTTT,CASSLPTGPSGNTIYF,TRBV28,TRBJ1-3,-
TGTGCCAGCAGCCCGTACGAAACAGGTTTGGGAAACACCATATATTTT,CASSPYETGLGNTIYF,TRBV14,TRBJ1-3,-
TGTGCCAGCAGTCCAAACTTGGGGAGCTCCTACGAGCAGTACTTC,CASSPNLGSSYEQYF,TRBV7-2,TRBJ2-7,-
TGTGCCAGCAGCGTAGCCGGGACAGGCAGCACAGATACGCAGTATTTT,CASSVAGTGSTDTQYF,TRBV9,TRBJ2-3,TRBD1
TGCGCCAGCAGCTCTCTAACGCAGGGCCCTATGAACACTGAAGCTTTCTTT,CASSSLTQGPMNTEAFF,TRBV5-1,TRBJ1-1,-
TGCGCCAGCAGGGAGGGCGGGGAGCTGTTTTTT,CASREGGELFF,TRBV5-1,TRBJ2-2,-
TGTGCCTGGAGCCTTAAGGGGACTAGCACAGATACGCAGTATTTT,CAWSLKGTSTDTQYF,TRBV30,TRBJ2-3,-
TGTGCCAGCAGAAAGACGGGACAGGGAACAGATACGCAGTATTTT,CASRKTGQGTDTQYF,TRBV11-1,TRBJ2-3,TRBD1
TGCGCCAGCAGGATCTCCCAAGCCTATGGCTACACCTTC,CASRISQAYGYTF,TRBV10-1,TRBJ1-2,-
TGTGCCAGCAGCTTATACGAGGGGGCGGCGAGCTATGGCTACACCTTC,CASSLYEGAASYGYTF,TRBV7-9,TRBJ1-2,TRBD1
TGTGCCAGCATCCTACAGGTTGTAGGAGAGACCCAGTACTTC,CASILQVVGETQYF,TRBV6-1,TRBJ2-5,-
TGTGCCAGCAGTCCAGTTCACGCGGGGAGCACAGATACGCAGTATTTT,CASSPVHAGSTDTQYF,TRBV4-2,TRBJ2-3,-
TGTGCCAGCAGCTTGGACAGCCTCTATGGCTACACCTTC,CASSLDSLYGYTF,TRBV5-6,TRBJ1-2,-
TGCGCCAGCAGCTTGATACGAAGGGAGTACAATGAGCAGTTCTTC,CASSLIRREYNEQFF,TRBV5-1,TRBJ2-1,-